The 27 T cell receptor beta chains in this list originate from one sample, sequenced in a study of cytomegalovirus exposure and HLA in healthy donors. Both 60 Vbeta primers and 13 Jbeta primers went into the PCR. TCRdb keeps only in-frame clones here, not all; method: immunoSEQ multiplex PCR. This sample has about 220,000 clones, with around 76% found just once. Sequencing input: PBMCs. All receptors derive from a woman aged 40 to 50 in good health and CMV-seropositive.

The chain links TRBV29-1 to TRBJ2-3; possibly TRBD2 for D (5 bases). Germline V gene lookup returns CDR1 SQVTM and CDR2 ANQGSEA. This CDR3 contains 11 residues. Trimming left V 6 bases short and J 7 bases short, with 11 bases between. CDR3 residues: CSVGRVHTQYF. DNA for the CDR3: TGCAGCGTGGGGAGAGTACATACGCAGTATTTT.

The chain links TRBV2 to TRBJ2-1; D ambiguous. V lost 3 bases and J lost 1, with 7 bases in between. The CDR3 length is 14 residues. The V gene's germline CDR1 is SNHLY and CDR2 FYNNEI. CDR3 sequence (DNA): TGTGCCAGCAGTGATTTGGCTTCCTACAATGAGCAGTTCTTC. Its protein product is CASSDLASYNEQFF. The full variable domain, with the rest looked up from reference TRBV2 and TRBJ2-1, is EPEVTQTPSHQVTQMGQEVILRCVPISNHLYFYWYRQILGQKVEFLVSFYNNEISEKSEIFDDQFSVERPDGSNFTLKIRSTKLEDSAMYFCASSDLASYNEQFFGPGTRLTVL.

The chain carries TRBV4-3 and TRBJ2-1; TRBD1 agrees at 7 bases. The CDR3 is 15 amino acids. In germline, CDR1 is LGHNA, CDR2 YSLEER. With 3 bases clipped from V and 12 bases from J, the junction kept 14 bases outside the gene matches. The CDR3 DNA is TGCGCCAGCAGCCAGCCGGGACAGAATTCTTGGGCGCAGTTCTTC. Its translation is CASSQPGQNSWAQFF.

This clone has only a few counts. The V and J genes are TRBV7-2 and TRBJ1-1; a weak D match, TRBD1 (5 bases). Germline V CDR1 and CDR2: SGHTA, FQGNSA. The CDR3 is 14 amino acids. Between the trimmed V and J ends, which lost 5 bases and 0 bases, there was a span of 10 bases. CDR3 region: CASSVQEVNTEAFF. The CDR3 DNA reads TGTGCCAGCAGCGTACAGGAAGTGAACACTGAAGCTTTCTTT.

This sequence joins TRBV7-9 and TRBJ1-3, with D unresolved. This CDR3 has 16 residues. The germline V and J ends were trimmed by 2 bases and 4 bases, with 15 bases remaining between them. CDR1 SEHNR and CDR2 FQNEAQ come from the germline V gene (reference sequence). As DNA, the CDR3 is TGTGCCAGCAGCTTAAGCGCCACGATCGACGGAAACACCATATATTTT. Its protein is CASSLSATIDGNTIYF.

The chain uses TRBV4-3 and TRBJ1-1, with D unclear. Looked up from germline, CDR1 is LGHNA and CDR2 is YSLEER. The CDR3 consists of 19 residues. Between the trimmed V and J ends, which lost 4 bases and 2 bases, there was a span of 26 bases. The CDR3 DNA follows: TGCGCCAGCAGCCCTGGACTCGAGGACTACCCTAACGTTAACACTGAAGCTTTCTTT. It yields the protein CASSPGLEDYPNVNTEAFF.

V and J are TRBV7-9 and TRBJ1-5; tentatively, D is TRBD1 (6 bases). The CDR3 covers 16 residues. V gave up 1 base and J gave up 4 bases, with 14 bases separating them. The germline gives CDR1 SEHNR, CDR2 FQNEAQ (reference sequence). The CDR3 bases are TGTGCCAGCAGCTTAGTAGGGGGACCAGTTAATCAGCCCCAGCATTTT. Its translation: CASSLVGGPVNQPQHF. The variable domain in full, completed from reference TRBV7-9 and TRBJ1-5, reads DTGVSQNPRHKITKRGQNVTFRCDPISEHNRLYWYRQTLGQGPEFLTYFQNEAQLEKSRLLSDRFSAERPKGSFSTLEIQRTEQGDSAMYLCASSLVGGPVNQPQHFGDGTRLSIL.

This chain links TRBV5-1 with TRBJ2-5; TRBD1 is a possible D gene (5 bases). Germline CDR1 reads SGHRS; CDR2 reads YFSETQ. This CDR3 region has 14 residues. V lost 0 bases and J 5 bases, leaving 11 bases between the germline ends. DNA of the CDR3: TGCGCCAGCAGCTTGGGGCCAGGGATGGAGACCCAGTACTTC. Translating gives CASSLGPGMETQYF. Full variable domain (rest looked up from reference TRBV5-1 and TRBJ2-5): KAGVTQTPRYLIKTRGQQVTLSCSPISGHRSVSWYQQTPGQGLQFLFEYFSETQRNKGNFPGRFSGRQFSNSRSEMNVSTLELGDSALYLCASSLGPGMETQYFGPGTRLLVL.

The V gene is TRBV11-3, the J gene TRBJ1-1; D is undetermined. The CDR3 runs 11 residues. CDR1 is SGHNT and CDR2 is YENEEA in the germline V gene. V lost 1 base and J 6 bases, leaving 3 bases between the germline ends. The CDR3 sequence: CASSLAAEAFF. Written as DNA, the CDR3 is TGTGCCAGCAGCTTAGCCGCTGAAGCTTTCTTT.

This chain joins TRBV27 and TRBJ1-2; TRBD1 agrees at 10 bases. Losses at the gene ends were 6 bases for V and 5 bases for J; bases not matched to a gene: 12. CDR1 is MNHEY, CDR2 SMNVEV, per germline (reference sequence). This CDR3 region has 16 residues. The CDR3 here is CASSVNGQGDLYGYTF. The CDR3 coding sequence is TGTGCCAGCAGCGTTAATGGACAGGGGGATTTATATGGCTACACCTTC.

This clone was observed a single time. This sequence joins TRBV11-2 and TRBJ1-2, with no clear D. V was clipped by 1 base and J by 8 bases, with 17 bases between them. In germline, CDR1 is SGHAT, CDR2 FQNNGV. CDR3 length: 15 residues. DNA of the CDR3: TGTGCCAGCAGCTTAGCCCTTGCCTCAGGTGACGGCTACACCTTC. This codes for CASSLALASGDGYTF.

V and J are TRBV5-4 and TRBJ2-3, with TRBD2 identical over 10 bases. Losses at the gene ends were 0 bases for V and 1 base for J; bases not matched to a gene: 8. Germline assignment: CDR1 SGHNT and CDR2 YYREEE (reference sequence). CDR3 length: 18 residues. The CDR3 DNA sequence: TGTGCCAGCAGCTTGGGGAGCGGGGGGGCCGTCGGCACAGATACGCAGTATTTT. Translation gives CASSLGSGGAVGTDTQYF.

Regarding this clone: Mismatch with germline at one junction end may stem from a read error. At the DNA level, this CDR3 is encoded by other sequences in the same sample as well. The V gene is TRBV7-3, the J gene TRBJ1-6, with 7 nucleotides matching TRBD1. CDR1 SGHTA and CDR2 FQGTGA come from the germline V gene. The CDR3 extends over 17 amino acids. This CDR3 is CASSPAPMGQTNSPLHF. The CDR3 DNA is TGCGCCAGCAGCCCAGCTCCCATGGGACAGACGAATTCACCCCTCCACTTT.

The chain employs TRBV7-2 and TRBJ1-5; 7 nucleotides align to TRBD1. This CDR3 contains 15 residues. V dropped 4 bases and J dropped 3; count of bases not matched to a gene: 6. CDR1 and CDR2 (germline): SGHTA, FQGNSA. CDR3 protein: CASSSTGTANQPQHF. The CDR3 bases are TGTGCCAGCAGCTCGACCGGGACAGCCAATCAGCCCCAGCATTTT.

This clone was observed once. The chain recombines TRBV4-2 with TRBJ1-1; TRBD1 matches 7 bases. With 2 bases clipped from V and 10 bases from J, the junction kept 16 bases outside the gene matches. In germline, CDR1 is LGHNA, CDR2 YNFKEQ. The CDR3 has 16 amino acids. The CDR3 coding sequence is TGTGCCAGCAGCCAACTCGGACAGGCCCAATACGCGGGAGCTTTCTTT. Translating it yields CASSQLGQAQYAGAFF.

The rearrangement uses TRBV6-1 and TRBJ2-7; TRBD1 matches at 8 bases. The CDR3 has 12 residues. The V and J ends lost 6 bases and 8 bases, in that order; junction bases with no gene match: 6. Germline V CDR1 and CDR2: MNHNS, SASEGT. As DNA, the CDR3 is TGTGCCAGCAGGCCACAGGGGGGCCAGCAGTACTTC. Its protein product is CASRPQGGQQYF.

The chain combines TRBV11-2 with TRBJ2-5, with 7 nucleotides matching TRBD1. Germline CDR1 SGHAT, CDR2 FQNNGV. The CDR3 has 14 amino acids. J was trimmed by 5 bases and V by 2 bases; bases with no gene match: 5. The DNA of the CDR3 is TGTGCCAGCAGCTTATCTAGACAGGGTGAGACCCAGTACTTC. The encoded protein is CASSLSRQGETQYF. Full variable domain (rest looked up from reference TRBV11-2 and TRBJ2-5): EAGVAQSPRYKIIEKRQSVAFWCNPISGHATLYWYQQILGQGPKLLIQFQNNGVVDDSQLPKDRFSAERLKGVDSTLKIQPAKLEDSAVYLCASSLSRQGETQYFGPGTRLLVL.

Here the CDR3 reads CATRLAGANTGELFF. In DNA, the CDR3 is TGTGCCACCAGACTAGCGGGGGCGAACACCGGGGAGCTGTTTTTT. This chain uses TRBV19 with TRBJ2-2; 12 positions agree with TRBD2. CDR3 length equals 15 residues. CDR1 and CDR2 from the germline V gene are LNHDA and SQIVND (reference sequence). V lost 10 bases and J lost 0; bases outside the gene matches: 3.

CDR3 region: CASSLEGRRVLTGELFF. The CDR3 nucleotides read TGTGCCAGCAGCTTAGAGGGGAGGCGGGTCCTCACCGGGGAGCTGTTTTTT. V and J are TRBV7-2 and TRBJ2-2; tentative D call: TRBD2 (6 bases). The CDR3 is 17 residues long. V was trimmed by 1 base and J by 4 bases, leaving 16 bases between them. The germline V gene has CDR1 SGHTA and CDR2 FQGNSA. The full variable domain, completed using reference TRBV7-2 and TRBJ2-2, is GAGVSQSPSNKVTEKGKDVELRCDPISGHTALYWYRQSLGQGLEFLIYFQGNSAPDKSGLPSDRFSAERTGGSVSTLTIQRTQQEDSAVYLCASSLEGRRVLTGELFFGEGSRLTVL.

This chain joins TRBV9 and TRBJ2-5, with 8 bases identical to TRBD2. Unmatched junction bases numbered 6, after V lost 4 bases and J lost 4 bases. The CDR3 loop spans 14 amino acids. CDR1 SGDLS and CDR2 YYNGEE come from the germline V gene. Here the CDR3 reads CASSPRGGAETQYF. DNA for the CDR3: TGTGCCAGCAGCCCTCGGGGGGGGGCAGAGACCCAGTACTTC.

V is TRBV10-3 and J is TRBJ1-1, with 7 bases identical to TRBD1. With V trimmed by 7 bases and J by 3 bases, 8 bases remained unmatched. The germline V gene has CDR1 ENHRY and CDR2 SYGVKD. This CDR3 is 14 amino acids long. The CDR3, as DNA: TGTGCCATCAAGCCTCGAACAGGGGACACTGAAGCTTTCTTT. It is translated as CAIKPRTGDTEAFF.

The V gene is TRBV4-3, the J gene TRBJ1-2, with unresolved D. The V gene's germline CDR1 is LGHNA and CDR2 YSLEER. The V gene lost 1 base and the J gene lost 2 bases, with 8 bases spanning the gap. This CDR3 comprises 14 residues. CDR3 DNA sequence: TGCGCCAGCAGCCAAGGCGAATCCAACTATGGCTACACCTTC. It encodes CASSQGESNYGYTF.

This chain connects TRBV4-1 to TRBJ2-1, with 15 bases lining up with TRBD2. Germline CDR1 reads MGHRA; CDR2 reads YSYEKL. There are 18 residues in the CDR3. The J segment lost 9 bases and the V segment lost 4 bases, leaving 13 bases of the junction unmatched. The DNA for the CDR3 is TGCGCCAGCAGCCTTAGGACTAGCGGGGGGGCAGGTCCCGGTGAGCAGTTCTTC. Translated, it gives CASSLRTSGGAGPGEQFF.

V and J are TRBV14 and TRBJ2-5; TRBD2 agrees at 11 bases. The CDR3 runs to 15 residues. V gave up 3 bases and J gave up 5 bases; unmatched junction bases: 5. CDR1 and CDR2 (germline): SGHDN, FVKESK. CDR3 sequence (DNA): TGTGCCAGCAGCCACCTAGCGGGAGGAGGCGAGACCCAGTACTTC. It encodes CASSHLAGGGETQYF.

A note on this clone: Germline and junction disagree at one end, which may indicate a read error. The chain has TRBV7-9 and TRBJ1-2, with D possibly TRBD1 on 6 matching bases. This CDR3 spans 15 amino acids. CDR1 is SEHNR, CDR2 FQNEAQ, per germline (reference sequence). In nucleotides, the CDR3 is TGTTCCAGCAGCCGAGGGACATGGGGAAACTATGGCTACACCTTC. Its translation: CSSSRGTWGNYGYTF.

In its sample, this clone was seen once. At one end, the junction sequence differs from germline, possibly due to a read error. The chain links TRBV5-1 to TRBJ1-1; 8 bases align to TRBD1. The CDR3 loop spans 15 amino acids. CDR1 is SGHRS, CDR2 YFSETQ, per germline. The CDR3 sequence: CASSPPDRENPEAFF. The CDR3 region has the DNA TGCGCCAGCAGCCCTCCGGACAGGGAGAACCCTGAAGCTTTCTTT.

This rearrangement joins TRBV29-1 to TRBJ2-6, with 9 bases matching TRBD1. CDR1 and CDR2 (germline): SQVTM, ANQGSEA. This CDR3 has 12 residues. V gave up 7 bases and J gave up 10 bases; unmatched junction bases: 5. CDR3 DNA sequence: TGCAGCGCCGGGACAGGGAGGAACGTCCTGACTTTC. This translates into CSAGTGRNVLTF. The variable domain in full, with the rest retrieved from reference TRBV29-1 and TRBJ2-6, is SAVISQKPSRDICQRGTSLTIQCQVDSQVTMMFWYRQQPGQSLTLIATANQGSEATYESGFVIDKFPISRPNLTFSTLTVSNMSPEDSSIYLCSAGTGRNVLTFGAGSRLTVL.